This T cell receptor (beta chain) was recovered during a study of OX40 agonist ivuxolimab in advanced cancers. A note on the overall study: The costimulatory receptor OX40 (CD134) was targeted by ivuxolimab, a fully human IgG2 agonistic monoclonal antibody. Intravenous ivuxolimab was administered to patients every 2 weeks at six dose levels: 0.01, 0.1, 0.3, 1.5, 3 and 10 mg/kg. Of the roughly 54 dose-escalation patients, hepatocellular carcinoma was present in approximately 20, melanoma in roughly 15, renal cell carcinoma in 9 and head and neck cancer in 9. The dose-escalation cohort was around 84% male with a mean age of approximately 60 years, ranging from roughly 23 to 79. Patients were allowed to have had prior anti-PD-1, anti-PD-L1 or anti-CTLA-4 therapy, and 40% to 45% of the dose-escalation patients had been treated with checkpoint inhibitors. Three dose-escalation patients achieved partial responses, one with hepatocellular carcinoma and two with cutaneous melanoma. The purpose of peripheral TCRbeta sequencing was to test whether ivuxolimab changed TCR sequence diversity and led to clonal T-cell expansion. The paper describes the monotherapy dose-escalation part (N ≈ 49 patients) of the phase I trial of ivuxolimab. Paper-wide results and their limitations: After ivuxolimab, CD8+ T cells had more expanded clones than CD4+ T cells on average. Which antigens the clonally expanded peripheral T cells were specific for was not determined. In the 0.1-3.0 mg/kg groups, partial responders were among the patients with the lowest normalized peripheral clonal expansion, particularly in CD8+ T cells. Low levels of normalized T-cell clonal expansion were also seen in some patients who did not respond. At doses from 0.1 to 3.0 mg/kg, clonal expansion was seen in both CD4+ and CD8+ blood T cells between baseline and week 6.

The germline V gene provides CDR1 WSHSY and CDR2 SAAADI. V was cut back by 3 bases and J by 5 bases, leaving a gap of 10 bases between them. Spanning cysteine to phenylalanine, the CDR3 consists of 13 amino acids. Only CDR3 DNA remains: 39 bases, in frame from the first base. Patients with a history of autoimmune disease or receiving systemic immunosuppression were excluded from the trial. Peripheral blood for TCR sequencing was collected from all dose cohorts at baseline, on cycle 4 day 1, and on cycle 7 day 1. Samples came from an open-label, multicenter, first-in-human phase I dose-escalation trial of ivuxolimab. Adults with locally advanced or metastatic head and neck squamous cell, hepatocellular, melanoma or renal cell carcinoma were enrolled in the trial. Before TCR sequencing, CD4+ and CD8+ T cells were separately sorted from peripheral blood. About this clone: This receptor's antigen is unknown. Base qualities are not provided; no much larger clone lies one nucleotide away.

Genomic DNA was isolated from the sorted cells so that the TCRbeta CDR3 region could be sequenced. The immunoSEQ Assay was used to sequence the TCRbeta CDR3 regions. Held by TCRdb, this immuneACCESS table contains in-frame sequences only and omits some clones. Under half of the omission traces to an unresolved V gene where checked; the cause of the rest is unknown. The sample table holds 50,000 to 60,000 clones, of which around 86% were seen once. 1.1% of the sample comes from the top ten. The source of this sequence is an adult with an advanced solid tumor such as melanoma, head and neck, liver or kidney cancer. Source: CD4+ or CD8+ T cells sorted from blood, taken in a trial of the OX40 agonist ivuxolimab. Recombination connected TRBV10-2 to TRBJ2-5; the D segment may tentatively be TRBD1 or TRBD2, each giving 6 matched bases. Read as DNA, the sequence is TGCGCCAGCAGTGAAGGGGGGAGTGAGACCCAGTACTTC. Its protein product is CASSEGGSETQYF.